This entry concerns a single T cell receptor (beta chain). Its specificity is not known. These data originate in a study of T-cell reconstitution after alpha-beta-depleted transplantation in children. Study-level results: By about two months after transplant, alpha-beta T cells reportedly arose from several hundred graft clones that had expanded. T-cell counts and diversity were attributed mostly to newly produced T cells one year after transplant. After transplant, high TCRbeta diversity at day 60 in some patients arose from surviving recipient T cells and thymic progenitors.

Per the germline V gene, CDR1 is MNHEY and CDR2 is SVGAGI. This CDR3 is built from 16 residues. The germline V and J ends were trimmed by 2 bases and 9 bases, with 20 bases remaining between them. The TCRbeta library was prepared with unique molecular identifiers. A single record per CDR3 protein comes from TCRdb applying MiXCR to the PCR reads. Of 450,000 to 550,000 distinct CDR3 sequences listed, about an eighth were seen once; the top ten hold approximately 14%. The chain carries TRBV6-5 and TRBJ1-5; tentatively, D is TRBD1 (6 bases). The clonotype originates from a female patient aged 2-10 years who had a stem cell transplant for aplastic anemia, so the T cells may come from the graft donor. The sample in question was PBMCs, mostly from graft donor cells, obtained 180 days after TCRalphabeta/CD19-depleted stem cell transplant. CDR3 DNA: TGTGCCAGCAGTTACCCGGCGGGGGCCCTGACGTCGCCCCAGCATTTT. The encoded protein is CASSYPAGALTSPQHF.